This is a list of T cell receptor beta chains from one sample in a study of blood T cell repertoires in COVID-19. Data came from immunoSEQ multiplex PCR; TCRdb stores just in-frame clones and leaves some out. The repertoire holds about 230,000 clones, with around 84% as singletons. Specimen: peripheral blood. Receptor source: a man aged 50 or older with COVID-19, enrolled during active disease. Both conserved end residues are part of each CDR3.

v_call	j_call	cdr3_aa
TRBV7-9	TRBJ1-2	CASSRGTASGYGYTF
TRBV10-2	TRBJ2-1	CASGESGLAYNEQFF
TRBV18	TRBJ1-3	CASSPEGQWGNTIYF
TRBV5-4	TRBJ2-1	CASSLAIAGGPSYNEQFF
TRBV7-3	TRBJ1-6	CASSPNGQGNSPLHF
TRBV11-1	TRBJ2-2	CASSLAWTSSKSTGELFF
TRBV28	TRBJ2-3	CASSYPPWALAGGVDTQYF
TRBV10-1	TRBJ2-2	CASSERILAGGPGELFF
TRBV6-5	TRBJ2-2	CASSTYSGELFF
TRBV6-5	TRBJ2-7	CASSYKLERGYEQYF
TRBV6-1	TRBJ1-3	CASSEASSGNTIYF
TRBV27	TRBJ2-5	CASSSRQETQYF
TRBV30	TRBJ1-5	CAWSVEHYSNQPQHF
TRBV30	TRBJ2-3	CAWSGGTDTQYF
TRBV14	TRBJ2-5	CASSHGLAGKQETQYF
TRBV10-3	TRBJ2-3	CAISLTDTQYF